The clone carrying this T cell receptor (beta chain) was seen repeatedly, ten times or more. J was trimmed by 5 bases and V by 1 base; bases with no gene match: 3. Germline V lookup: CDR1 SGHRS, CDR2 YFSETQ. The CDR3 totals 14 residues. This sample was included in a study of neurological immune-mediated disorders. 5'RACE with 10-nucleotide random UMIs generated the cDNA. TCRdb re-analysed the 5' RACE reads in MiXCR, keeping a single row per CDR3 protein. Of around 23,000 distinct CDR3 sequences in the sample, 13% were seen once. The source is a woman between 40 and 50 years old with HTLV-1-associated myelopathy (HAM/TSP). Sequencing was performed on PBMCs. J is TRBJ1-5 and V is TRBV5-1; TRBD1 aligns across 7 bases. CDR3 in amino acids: CASSLRGGDQPQHF. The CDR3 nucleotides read TGCGCCAGCAGCTTGAGAGGGGGCGATCAGCCCCAGCATTTT. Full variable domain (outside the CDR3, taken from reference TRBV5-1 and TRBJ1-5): KAGVTQTPRYLIKTRGQQVTLSCSPISGHRSVSWYQQTPGQGLQFLFEYFSETQRNKGNFPGRFSGRQFSNSRSEMNVSTLELGDSALYLCASSLRGGDQPQHFGDGTRLSIL.